These 20 T cell receptor beta chains share one sample of origin, sequenced in a study of CD8 T cells in ankylosing spondylitis. Study-level results: One TCR beta motif, made up of about 8 highly homologous variants, appeared characteristic of ankylosing spondylitis blood.

Which antigens these TCRs recognize remains unknown. TCRdb re-derived calls from the 5' RACE reads in MiXCR, one entry per CDR3 protein. The table records about 420,000 distinct CDR3 sequences, 20% to 25% of them present only once. Input material: blood, either unsorted or a sorted T cell fraction (not recorded which). The source is a male donor with ankylosing spondylitis.

This chain joins TRBV5-1 and TRBJ2-5, with 10 bases fitting TRBD2. The CDR3 is made up of 16 amino acids. V lost 0 bases and J lost 2; bases outside the gene matches: 4. The germline gives CDR1 SGHRS, CDR2 YFSETQ. The CDR3 bases are TGCGCCAGCAGCTTGGCCGGGACTAGCGCACAAGAGACCCAGTACTTC. Translating it yields CASSLAGTSAQETQYF.

A few counts support this clonotype. This chain connects TRBV10-2 to TRBJ2-7, with 8 bases matching TRBD2. The V segment lost 5 bases and the J segment 6 bases; nucleotides outside the gene matches: 6. The CDR3 runs to 13 residues. Germline V gene sequence: CDR1 WSHSY, CDR2 SAAADI. The CDR3 DNA sequence: TGCGCCAGCAGTTCAGTCGGGACTAGCGAGCAGTACTTC. Protein sequence: CASSSVGTSEQYF.

The chain joins TRBV10-1 to TRBJ2-1; 10 bases line up with TRBD2. The CDR3 consists of 15 residues. J lost 7 bases, V lost 4 bases, and 7 bases had no gene match. Germline V gene lookup returns CDR1 WNHNN and CDR2 SYGVQD (reference sequence). The CDR3 reads CASSVETSGSNEQFF. The CDR3 region has the DNA TGCGCCAGCAGTGTTGAGACTAGCGGGTCAAATGAGCAGTTCTTC.

The V gene is TRBV5-1, the J gene TRBJ2-5, with 10 bases lining up with TRBD1. This CDR3 region has 15 residues. Trimming cost V 4 bases and J 5 bases; bases outside gene matches: 8. Germline V gives CDR1 SGHRS, CDR2 YFSETQ. The CDR3 sequence is CASSARDRGRETQYF. The CDR3 nucleotides are TGCGCCAGCAGCGCCCGGGACAGGGGCCGGGAGACCCAGTACTTC.

V usage is TRBV4-3 and J usage is TRBJ1-2; D possibly corresponds to TRBD1 (6 bases). This CDR3 comprises 15 residues. Germline CDR1 is LGHNA and CDR2 is YSLEER. Trimming cost V 0 bases and J 4 bases, with 12 bases left between them. The CDR3 DNA reads TGCGCCAGCAGCCAAGATGAGGGGGTCGCCTATGGCTACACCTTC. This codes for CASSQDEGVAYGYTF.

This clonotype was observed many times. V gene TRBV3-1 combines with J gene TRBJ2-1; 14 positions agree with TRBD2. Per germline, CDR1 LGHDT and CDR2 YNNKEL (reference sequence). The junction had 0 bases not matched to a gene; V was cut back by 1 base and J by 7 bases. The CDR3 extends over 15 amino acids. CDR3 in amino acids: CASSQGTSGRNEQFF. The CDR3 bases are TGTGCCAGCAGCCAAGGGACTAGCGGGAGGAATGAGCAGTTCTTC.

The chain employs TRBV6-1 and TRBJ2-2, with D maybe TRBD1 (6 bases). The CDR3 sequence is 16 residues long. V lost 6 bases and J 0 bases, leaving 14 bases between the germline ends. Germline V gene sequence: CDR1 MNHNS, CDR2 SASEGT. CDR3 in amino acids: CASSIPGQANTGELFF. The CDR3 DNA is TGTGCCAGCAGCATCCCGGGACAAGCGAACACCGGGGAGCTGTTTTTT.

The V gene is TRBV12-3 or TRBV12-4, the J gene TRBJ1-3; D ambiguous. The CDR3 is 14 amino acids. The ends were cut back, 5 bases at V and 3 bases at J, with 11 bases in the middle. The CDR3 protein is CASSPLSGGNTIYF. The DNA of the CDR3 is TGTGCCAGCAGTCCGCTCTCGGGTGGAAACACCATATATTTT.

The chain carries TRBV19 and TRBJ1-2, with D tentatively TRBD1 (6 bases). This CDR3 contains 14 residues. Trimming removed 2 bases at V and 7 bases at J, with 14 bases between. Germline values: CDR1 LNHDA, CDR2 SQIVND (reference sequence). Here the CDR3 DNA reads TGTGCCAGTAGTATACAGGGGCCCGACGCTGGCTACACCTTC. This codes for CASSIQGPDAGYTF.

This clonotype was observed a handful of times. This chain joins TRBV25-1 and TRBJ2-1, with unresolved D. V dropped 4 bases and J dropped 2 bases, with 9 bases sitting between them. The CDR3 has 14 residues. Germline CDR1 and CDR2: MGHDK and SYGVNS. The CDR3 nucleotides read TGTGCCAGCAGTGGCGGACGTGCCTACAATGAGCAGTTCTTC. Amino acid sequence: CASSGGRAYNEQFF.

The rearrangement joins TRBV7-6 to TRBJ2-2; a weak D match, TRBD2 (5 bases). Germline V lookup: CDR1 SGHVS, CDR2 FNYEAQ. CDR3 length: 14 amino acids. Trimming removed 5 bases from V and 6 bases from J, with 13 bases in between. Here the CDR3 DNA reads TGTGCCAGCAGCCAAACTAGATCCTCCGGGGAGCTGTTTTTT. Protein: CASSQTRSSGELFF.

This clonotype was counted between two and nine times. The chain joins TRBV5-1 to TRBJ2-3, with 7 bases that match TRBD2. V gave up 7 bases and J gave up 0 bases; unmatched junction bases: 5. This CDR3 has 14 residues. Germline-derived CDR1 and CDR2 are SGHRS and YFSETQ. Here the CDR3 reads CASLADYSTDTQYF. The CDR3 DNA follows: TGCGCCAGCCTAGCGGACTATAGCACAGATACGCAGTATTTT.

This clonotype was counted between two and nine times. The V call is TRBV3-1, the J call TRBJ2-3; possible D gene TRBD2, 6 bases. V lost 2 bases to trimming and J lost 2 bases, with 14 bases between them. The CDR3 consists of 16 residues. Per germline, CDR1 LGHDT and CDR2 YNNKEL (reference sequence). The CDR3 region has the DNA TGTGCCAGCAGCCAACGATACGCGGGAACCACAGATACGCAGTATTTT. Encoded protein: CASSQRYAGTTDTQYF.

This chain uses TRBV10-3 with TRBJ2-7, with D possibly TRBD2 on 5 matching bases. CDR1 ENHRY and CDR2 SYGVKD come from the germline V gene. Trimming pared 10 bases from V and 0 bases from J, leaving 10 bases between. The CDR3 contains 12 residues. CDR3 bases: TGTGCCACAGAAGAGGGCTCCTACGAGCAGTACTTC. It translates to CATEEGSYEQYF.

This clonotype was counted a few times. For the CDR3, the DNA is TGTGCCAGCAGTTCTTTCCCCGGGGATGCGTACACTGAAGCTTTCTTT. Its protein is CASSSFPGDAYTEAFF. This chain links TRBV28 with TRBJ1-1, with no clear D. Trimming removed 4 bases from V and 3 bases from J, with 18 bases in between. The CDR3 sequence is 16 residues long. Germline assignment: CDR1 MDHEN and CDR2 SYDVKM.

The V gene is TRBV12-5, the J gene TRBJ2-1; a possible D gene is TRBD2 (6 bases). Germline V lookup: CDR1 LGHNT, CDR2 FRNRAP. V shed 1 base and J shed 0 bases, with 13 bases lying between them. The CDR3 is 17 residues long. In DNA, the CDR3 is TGTGCTAGTGGTTTGGGTCCGGGGAGGAGCTCCTACAATGAGCAGTTCTTC. Amino acid sequence: CASGLGPGRSSYNEQFF.

This clonotype has just one count. V usage is TRBV5-1 and J usage is TRBJ2-6, with a weak D call TRBD2 (5 bases). The CDR3 contains 16 residues. CDR1 is SGHRS, CDR2 YFSETQ, per germline. V was trimmed by 2 bases and J by 0 bases, leaving 9 bases between them. The CDR3 DNA follows: TGCGCCAGCAGCTTCTCTAGCAGCTCTGGGGCCAACGTCCTGACTTTC. This codes for CASSFSSSSGANVLTF.

The sample holds a few counts of this clonotype. This chain connects TRBV3-1 to TRBJ1-5; TRBD1 might be the D (6 bases). V gave up 1 base and J gave up 10 bases, with 14 bases separating them. Germline V gene sequence: CDR1 LGHDT, CDR2 YNNKEL (reference sequence). The CDR3 extends over 14 amino acids. The CDR3 bases are TGTGCCAGCAGCCAAGGTGTCCGGGACACCCCCCAGCATTTT. Amino acids: CASSQGVRDTPQHF.

The table lists this clonotype with a few counts. The chain joins TRBV2 to TRBJ2-6; D is perhaps TRBD1 (5 bases). This CDR3 spans 15 amino acids. Germline lookup yields CDR1 SNHLY and CDR2 FYNNEI. The germline V and J ends were trimmed by 5 bases and 2 bases, with 10 bases remaining between them. The CDR3 loop reads CASSWGSPGANVLTF. Written as DNA, the CDR3 is TGTGCCAGCAGTTGGGGCAGCCCTGGGGCCAACGTCCTGACTTTC.

The V and J genes are TRBV4-1 and TRBJ1-1, with 11 bases identical to TRBD1. In germline, CDR1 is MGHRA, CDR2 YSYEKL. There are 14 residues in the CDR3. V trimming: 3 bases; J trimming: 5 bases; junction bases outside the gene matches: 2. This chain's CDR3 is CASSQGDRGTEAFF. DNA of the CDR3: TGCGCCAGCAGCCAGGGGGACAGGGGGACTGAAGCTTTCTTT.